What follows are 8 T cell receptor beta chains derived from one specimen sequenced in a study of T-cell reconstitution after alpha-beta-depleted transplantation in children. Unique molecular identifiers tagged the TCRbeta library. TCRdb re-analysed the PCR reads in MiXCR, keeping a single row per CDR3 protein. The sample has about 340,000 distinct CDR3 sequences; 13% are singletons. This specimen was PBMCs, taken from the stem cell graft. These receptors came from a human donor who donated a stem cell graft to a child with Fanconi anemia.

This clonotype has ten or more counts. The chain combines TRBV5-1 with TRBJ2-1; 8 positions agree with TRBD1. Germline assignment: CDR1 SGHRS and CDR2 YFSETQ. V was clipped by 4 bases and J by 9 bases; unmatched bases: 9. The CDR3 runs 14 residues. The CDR3 nucleotides are TGCGCCAGCAGCATTCGCAGGGGGCTAAGTGAGCAGTTCTTC. Translation: CASSIRRGLSEQFF.

The V gene is TRBV7-2, the J gene TRBJ2-7; no definite D call. The CDR3 is 16 amino acids. Germline-derived CDR1 and CDR2 are SGHTA and FQGNSA. V lost 1 base, J lost 3 bases, and 16 bases lay in between. This CDR3 is CASSLVHSPTFYEQYF. The DNA of the CDR3 is TGTGCCAGCAGCTTAGTCCACAGCCCGACCTTCTACGAGCAGTACTTC.

This clonotype came up a few times. V usage is TRBV7-2 and J usage is TRBJ2-2, with 7 nucleotides matching TRBD2. Unmatched junction bases numbered 2, after V lost 4 bases and J lost 3 bases. The CDR3 has 14 residues. In germline, CDR1 is SGHTA, CDR2 FQGNSA. CDR3 sequence reads: CASSWGGYTGELFF. CDR3 DNA: TGTGCCAGCAGCTGGGGGGGGTACACCGGGGAGCTGTTTTTT.

The rearrangement links TRBV12-3 or TRBV12-4 to TRBJ1-2; D perhaps matches TRBD1 (6 bases). V lost 5 bases to trimming and J lost 5 bases, with 12 bases between them. The CDR3 sequence is 13 residues long. CDR3 nucleotide sequence: TGTGCCAGCAGTCGAGACAGGACTTATGGCTACACCTTC. Protein: CASSRDRTYGYTF.

This clonotype appeared a few times. The J gene is TRBJ2-1, the V gene TRBV11-3; no firm D call. From germline, CDR1 is SGHNT and CDR2 YENEEA. V lost 5 bases, J lost 6 bases, and 11 bases lay in between. The CDR3 has 13 amino acids. CDR3: CASSRPGSNEQFF. CDR3 nucleotides: TGTGCCAGCAGCCGCCCGGGTTCCAATGAGCAGTTCTTC.

This clonotype was picked up many times. In nucleotides, the CDR3 is TGTGCCAGCAGTTCAGGCCGGCAACTTAGCGGCTACAATGAGCAGTTCTTC. This translates into CASSSGRQLSGYNEQFF. The chain links TRBV6-6 to TRBJ2-1, with D possibly matching TRBD2 (6 bases). CDR3 length: 17 residues. Germline CDR1 is MNHNY and CDR2 is SVGAGI (reference sequence). V dropped 4 bases and J dropped 3 bases, with 19 bases sitting between them.

This clonotype was observed at least ten times. The chain's CDR3 is CASSDGTSGGWSSYNEQFF. DNA for the CDR3: TGCGCCAGCAGCGATGGGACTAGCGGGGGGTGGAGCTCCTACAATGAGCAGTTCTTC. J is TRBJ2-1 and V is TRBV5-1; 15 bases line up with TRBD2. CDR1 and CDR2 (germline): SGHRS, YFSETQ. This CDR3 is 19 amino acids long. V shed 4 bases, J shed 0 bases, and the junction held 8 bases outside the gene matches.

This clonotype was observed a handful of times. The V gene is TRBV12-3 or TRBV12-4, the J gene TRBJ1-1, with D maybe TRBD1 (6 bases). With 3 bases removed from V and 5 bases from J, the gap between germline ends came to 13 bases. CDR3 length: 14 amino acids. This chain's CDR3 is CASSFSGGHTEAFF. The CDR3 bases are TGTGCCAGCAGTTTTTCTGGGGGCCATACTGAAGCTTTCTTT.